The clone carrying this T cell receptor (beta chain) was detected a few times. The antigen remains undetermined. The record originates from a study of T cells after yellow fever vaccination. CDR1 SGHVS and CDR2 FQNEAQ come from the germline V gene. This CDR3 is built from 14 residues. Trimming removed 0 bases from V and 3 bases from J, with 9 bases in between. Study results and caveats: Among primary-vaccination clones, most reappeared after the booster, at almost 98% for CD4 and roughly 90% for CD8. Repertoires sorted by FACS could include abundant clonotypes that are contaminants from the bulk population. Peaking on day 5 versus 15, the secondary response was faster but weaker.

Template switching with 5'RACE generated the TCR cDNA and added a universal primer site and UMIs. One entry per CDR3 protein, called by TCRdb with MiXCR from the 5' RACE reads. Of 500,000 to 650,000 distinct CDR3 sequences listed, about 17% were seen once; the top ten hold 15% to 20%. The specimen comprised PBMCs, sampled 5 days after the first yellow fever vaccination. The source of this sequence is a man aged 18 to 35 who received the YFV17D yellow fever vaccine. V is TRBV7-8 and J is TRBJ2-7, with a tentative D call TRBD2 (5 bases). The CDR3: CASSLAGRLYEQYV. CDR3 nucleotide sequence: TGTGCCAGCAGCTTAGCGGGGAGACTCTACGAGCAGTACGTC.